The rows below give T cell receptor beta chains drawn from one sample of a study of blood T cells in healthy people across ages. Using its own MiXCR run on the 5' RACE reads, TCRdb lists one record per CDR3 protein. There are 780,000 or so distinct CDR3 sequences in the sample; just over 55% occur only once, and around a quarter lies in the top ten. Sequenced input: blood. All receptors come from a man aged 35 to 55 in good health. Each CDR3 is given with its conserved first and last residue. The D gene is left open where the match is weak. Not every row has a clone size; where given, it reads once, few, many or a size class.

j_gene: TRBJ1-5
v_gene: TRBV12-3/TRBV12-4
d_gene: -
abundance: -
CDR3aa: CACSFGTGVTQPQHF
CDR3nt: TGTGCCTGCAGTTTTGGCACGGGGGTTACTCAGCCCCAGCATTTT

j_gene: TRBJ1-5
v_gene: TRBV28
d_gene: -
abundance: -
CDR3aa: CASSLSAPGNQPQHF
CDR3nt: TGTGCCAGCAGTTTATCTGCTCCTGGCAATCAGCCCCAGCATTTT

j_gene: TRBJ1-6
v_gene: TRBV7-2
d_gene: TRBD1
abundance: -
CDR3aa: CASSPHMTGIGSPLHF
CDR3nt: TGTGCCAGCAGCCCCCACATGACAGGGATCGGCTCACCCCTCCACTTT

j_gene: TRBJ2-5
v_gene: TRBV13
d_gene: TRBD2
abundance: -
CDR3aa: CASSQLAGGKETQYF
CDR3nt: TGTGCCAGCAGTCAACTAGCGGGGGGGAAAGAGACCCAGTACTTC

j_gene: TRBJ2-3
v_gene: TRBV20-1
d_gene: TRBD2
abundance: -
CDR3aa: CSASGGAITDTQYF
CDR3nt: TGCAGTGCTAGCGGGGGGGCGATCACAGATACGCAGTATTTT

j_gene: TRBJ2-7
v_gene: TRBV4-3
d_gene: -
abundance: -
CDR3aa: CASSQQQGYEQYF
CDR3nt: TGCGCCAGCAGCCAACAACAGGGCTACGAGCAGTACTTC

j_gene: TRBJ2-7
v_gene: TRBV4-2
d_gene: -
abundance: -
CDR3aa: CASSQDRTSSYEQYF
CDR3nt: TGTGCCAGCAGCCAAGACAGAACAAGCTCCTACGAGCAGTACTTC

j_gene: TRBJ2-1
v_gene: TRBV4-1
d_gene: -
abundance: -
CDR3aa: CASSPMGGYNEQFF
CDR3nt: TGCGCCAGCAGCCCCATGGGCGGCTACAATGAGCAGTTCTTC

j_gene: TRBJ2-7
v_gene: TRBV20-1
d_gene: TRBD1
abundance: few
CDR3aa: CSATGQGYEQYF
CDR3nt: TGCAGTGCTACGGGACAGGGGTACGAGCAGTACTTC

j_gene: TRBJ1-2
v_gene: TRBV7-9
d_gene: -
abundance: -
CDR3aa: CASSSTEGYGYTF
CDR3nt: TGTGCCAGCAGCTCAACGGAAGGTTATGGCTACACCTTC

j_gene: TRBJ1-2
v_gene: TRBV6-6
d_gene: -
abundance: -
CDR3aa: CASSYGDDYGYTF
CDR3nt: TGTGCCAGCAGTTACGGGGATGACTATGGCTACACCTTC

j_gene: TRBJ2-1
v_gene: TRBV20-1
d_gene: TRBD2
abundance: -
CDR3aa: CSAPLAGAGNEQFF
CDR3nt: TGCAGTGCCCCCCTAGCGGGAGCAGGCAATGAGCAGTTCTTC

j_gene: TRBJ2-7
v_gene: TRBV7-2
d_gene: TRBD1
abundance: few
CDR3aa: CASSLAWTGKYEQYF
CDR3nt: TGTGCCAGCAGCTTAGCTTGGACAGGAAAGTACGAGCAGTACTTC

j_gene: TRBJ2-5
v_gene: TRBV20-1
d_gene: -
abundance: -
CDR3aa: CSALSGEETQYF
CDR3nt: TGCAGTGCTTTGTCGGGGGAAGAGACCCAGTACTTC

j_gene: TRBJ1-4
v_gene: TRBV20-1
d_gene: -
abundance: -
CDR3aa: CNSRGATNEKLFF
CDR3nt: TGCAATTCGAGGGGGGCAACTAATGAAAAACTGTTTTTT

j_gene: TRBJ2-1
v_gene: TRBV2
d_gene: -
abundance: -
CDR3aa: CASRGWLEYNEQFF
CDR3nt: TGTGCCAGCAGGGGGTGGCTAGAGTACAATGAGCAGTTCTTC

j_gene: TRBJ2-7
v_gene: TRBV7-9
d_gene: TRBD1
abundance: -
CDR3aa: CASSPRLWVQGAYEQYF
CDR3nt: TGTGCCAGCAGCCCCCGCCTTTGGGTACAGGGGGCCTACGAGCAGTACTTC

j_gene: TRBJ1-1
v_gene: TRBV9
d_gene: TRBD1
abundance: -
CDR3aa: CASSVAQGSEAFF
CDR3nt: TGTGCCAGCAGCGTAGCACAGGGGAGTGAAGCTTTCTTT

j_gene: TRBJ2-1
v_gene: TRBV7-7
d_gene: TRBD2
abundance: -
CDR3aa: CASSSGLAGGREQFF
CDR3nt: TGTGCTAGCAGCTCGGGACTAGCGGGGGGGCGTGAGCAGTTCTTC

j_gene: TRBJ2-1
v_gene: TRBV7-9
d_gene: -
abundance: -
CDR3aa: CASWKIGGPYNEQFF
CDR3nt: TGTGCCAGCTGGAAGATCGGAGGGCCCTACAATGAGCAGTTCTTC

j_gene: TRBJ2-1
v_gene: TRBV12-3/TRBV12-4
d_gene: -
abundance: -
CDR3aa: CASSFFATSNEQFF
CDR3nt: TGTGCCAGCAGTTTTTTCGCTACCTCCAATGAGCAGTTCTTC

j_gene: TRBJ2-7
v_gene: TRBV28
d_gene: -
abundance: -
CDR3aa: CASTLEGENYEQYF
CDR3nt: TGTGCCAGCACCCTTGAGGGGGAGAACTACGAGCAGTACTTC

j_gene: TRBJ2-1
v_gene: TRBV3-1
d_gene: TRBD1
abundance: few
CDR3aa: CASSHMTGYSSYNEQFF
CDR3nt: TGTGCCAGCAGCCACATGACAGGGTACAGCTCCTACAATGAGCAGTTCTTC

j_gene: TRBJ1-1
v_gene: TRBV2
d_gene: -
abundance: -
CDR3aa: CASSVRLMSEAFF
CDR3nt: TGTGCCAGCAGTGTGCGGCTCATGAGTGAAGCTTTCTTT

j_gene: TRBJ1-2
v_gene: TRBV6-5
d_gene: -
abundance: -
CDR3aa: CASSYDRTYGYTF
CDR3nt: TGTGCCAGCAGTTACGACAGGACCTATGGCTACACCTTC

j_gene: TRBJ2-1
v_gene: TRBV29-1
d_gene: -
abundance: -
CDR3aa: CSVEVYWGTQFF
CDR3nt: TGCAGCGTCGAAGTCTACTGGGGGACCCAGTTCTTC

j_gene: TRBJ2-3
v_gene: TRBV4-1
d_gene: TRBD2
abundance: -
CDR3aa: CASSQGSGGVADTQYF
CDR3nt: TGCGCCAGCAGCCAAGGTAGCGGGGGGGTCGCAGATACGCAGTATTTT

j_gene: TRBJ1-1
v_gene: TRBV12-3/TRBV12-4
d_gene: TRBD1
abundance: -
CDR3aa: CASTIMGQGLAFF
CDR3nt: TGTGCCAGCACCATCATGGGACAGGGGTTAGCTTTCTTT

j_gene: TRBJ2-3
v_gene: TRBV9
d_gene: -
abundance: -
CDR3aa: CASSVGGSGSTDTQYF
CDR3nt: TGTGCCAGCAGCGTAGGGGGAAGCGGCAGCACAGATACGCAGTATTTT

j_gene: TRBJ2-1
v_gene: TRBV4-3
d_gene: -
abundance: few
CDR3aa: CASRGLNNNEQFF
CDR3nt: TGCGCCAGCAGGGGCCTAAACAACAATGAGCAGTTCTTC

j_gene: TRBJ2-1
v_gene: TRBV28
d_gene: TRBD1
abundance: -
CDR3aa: CASTIGAGGTYNEQFF
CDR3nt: TGTGCCAGCACCATAGGGGCAGGGGGTACCTACAATGAGCAGTTCTTC

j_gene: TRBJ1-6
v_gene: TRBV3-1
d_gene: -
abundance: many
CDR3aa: CASSRGGSSYNSPLHF
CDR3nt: TGTGCCAGCAGCCGCGGGGGGAGCTCCTATAATTCACCCCTCCACTTT

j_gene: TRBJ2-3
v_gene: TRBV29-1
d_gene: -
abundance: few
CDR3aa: CSVRTAGDTQYF
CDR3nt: TGCAGCGTTCGTACAGCCGGGGATACGCAGTATTTT

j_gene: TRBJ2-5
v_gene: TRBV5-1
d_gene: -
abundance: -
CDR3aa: CASSSSSRGINEQYF
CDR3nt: TGCGCCAGCAGCTCAAGTTCCAGGGGAATCAATGAGCAGTACTTC

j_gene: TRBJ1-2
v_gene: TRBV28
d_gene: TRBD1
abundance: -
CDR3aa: CASSLPGQGITHGYTF
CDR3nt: TGTGCCAGCAGTCTCCCAGGACAGGGGATTACTCATGGCTACACCTTC

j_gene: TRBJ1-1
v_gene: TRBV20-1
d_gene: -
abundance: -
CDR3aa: CSARNTGTEAFF
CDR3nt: TGCAGTGCTAGAAATACAGGGACTGAAGCTTTCTTT

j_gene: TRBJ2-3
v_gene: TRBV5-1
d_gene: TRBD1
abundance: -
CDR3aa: CASSNRDRGSTDTQYF
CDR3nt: TGCGCCAGCAGCAACCGGGACAGGGGGAGCACAGATACGCAGTATTTT

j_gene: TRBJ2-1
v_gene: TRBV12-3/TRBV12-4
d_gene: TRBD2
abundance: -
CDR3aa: CASSFPGVVAGSNEQFF
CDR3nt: TGTGCCAGCAGTTTCCCCGGGGTGGTAGCGGGATCCAATGAGCAGTTCTTC

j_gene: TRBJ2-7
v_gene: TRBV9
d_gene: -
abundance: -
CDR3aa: CASSVEAFSYEQYF
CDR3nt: TGTGCCAGCAGCGTAGAGGCTTTCTCCTACGAGCAGTACTTC

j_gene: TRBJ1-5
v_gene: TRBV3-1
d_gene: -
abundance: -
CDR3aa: CASSQTGGYNQPQHF
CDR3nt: TGTGCCAGCAGCCAAACGGGAGGGTACAATCAGCCCCAGCATTTT